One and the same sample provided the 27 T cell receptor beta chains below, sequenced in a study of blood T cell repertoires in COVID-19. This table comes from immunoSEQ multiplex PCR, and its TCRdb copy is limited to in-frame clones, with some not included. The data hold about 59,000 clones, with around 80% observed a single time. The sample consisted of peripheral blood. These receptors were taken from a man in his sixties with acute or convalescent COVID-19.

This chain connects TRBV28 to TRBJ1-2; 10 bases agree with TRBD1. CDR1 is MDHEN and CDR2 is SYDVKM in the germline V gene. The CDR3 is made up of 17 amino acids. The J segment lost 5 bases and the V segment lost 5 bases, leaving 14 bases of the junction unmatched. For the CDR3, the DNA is TGTGCCAGCAGTCCGACAGGGGGCCGGCCCTCTACATATGGCTACACCTTC. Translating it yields CASSPTGGRPSTYGYTF.

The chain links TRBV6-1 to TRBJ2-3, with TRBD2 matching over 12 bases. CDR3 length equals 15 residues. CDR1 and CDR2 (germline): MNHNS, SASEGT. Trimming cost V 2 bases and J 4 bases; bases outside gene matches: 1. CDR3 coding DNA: TGTGCCAGCAGTGAACTAGCGGGGGGGTCAGATACGCAGTATTTT. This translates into CASSELAGGSDTQYF.

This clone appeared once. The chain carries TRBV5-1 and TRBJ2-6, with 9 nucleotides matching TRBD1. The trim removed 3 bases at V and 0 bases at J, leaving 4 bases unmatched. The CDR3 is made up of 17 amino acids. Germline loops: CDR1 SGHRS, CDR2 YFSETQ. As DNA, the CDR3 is TGCGCCAGCAGCTCGGACAGGGGTCTCTCTGGGGCCAACGTCCTGACTTTC. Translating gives CASSSDRGLSGANVLTF. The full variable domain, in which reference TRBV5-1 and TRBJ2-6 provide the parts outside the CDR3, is KAGVTQTPRYLIKTRGQQVTLSCSPISGHRSVSWYQQTPGQGLQFLFEYFSETQRNKGNFPGRFSGRQFSNSRSEMNVSTLELGDSALYLCASSSDRGLSGANVLTFGAGSRLTVL.

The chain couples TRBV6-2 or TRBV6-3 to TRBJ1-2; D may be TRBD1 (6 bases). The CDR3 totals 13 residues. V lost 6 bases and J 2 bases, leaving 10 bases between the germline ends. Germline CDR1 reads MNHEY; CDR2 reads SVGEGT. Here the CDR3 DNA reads TGTGCCAGCAGCCTAACAGGGAACTATGGCTACACCTTC. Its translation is CASSLTGNYGYTF.

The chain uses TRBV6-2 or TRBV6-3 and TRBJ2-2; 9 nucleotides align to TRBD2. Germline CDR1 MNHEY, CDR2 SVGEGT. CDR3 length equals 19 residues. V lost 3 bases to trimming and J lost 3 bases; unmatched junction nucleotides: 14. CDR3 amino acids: CASSYQAGGPGGDTGELFF. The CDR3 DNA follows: TGTGCCAGCAGTTATCAGGCGGGGGGGCCAGGAGGTGACACCGGGGAGCTGTTTTTT.

CDR3 in DNA: TGTGCCAGTAGTAGAGGGGGCTCCTACAATGAGCAGTTCTTC. Residues: CASSRGGSYNEQFF. The chain links TRBV19 to TRBJ2-1, with a possible D match to TRBD1 (6 bases). The CDR3 has 14 residues. V was cut by 4 bases and J by 0 bases, with 7 bases left in between. Germline V lookup: CDR1 LNHDA, CDR2 SQIVND (reference sequence). Combining the CDR3 with reference TRBV19 and TRBJ2-1 gives the whole variable domain DGGITQSPKYLFRKEGQNVTLSCEQNLNHDAMYWYRQDPGQGLRLIYYSQIVNDFQKGDIAEGYSVSREKKESFPLTVTSAQKNPTAFYLCASSRGGSYNEQFFGPGTRLTVL.

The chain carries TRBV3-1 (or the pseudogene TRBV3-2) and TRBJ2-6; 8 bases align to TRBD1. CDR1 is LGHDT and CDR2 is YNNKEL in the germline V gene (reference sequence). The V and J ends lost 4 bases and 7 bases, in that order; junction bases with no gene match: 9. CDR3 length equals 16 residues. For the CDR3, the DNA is TGTGCCAGCAGCCGAGAGACAGGGGTTTTCGCCAACGTCCTGACTTTC. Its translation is CASSRETGVFANVLTF.

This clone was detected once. The CDR3 protein is CASSLAVGAYGYTF. CDR3 nucleotide sequence: TGCGCCAGCAGCTTGGCGGTCGGTGCCTATGGCTACACCTTC. J is TRBJ1-2 and V is TRBV5-1; D gene unclear. Germline CDR1 and CDR2: SGHRS and YFSETQ. The V end lost 0 bases, the J end lost 4 bases, and 10 bases lay between the germline ends. The CDR3 is 14 residues long.

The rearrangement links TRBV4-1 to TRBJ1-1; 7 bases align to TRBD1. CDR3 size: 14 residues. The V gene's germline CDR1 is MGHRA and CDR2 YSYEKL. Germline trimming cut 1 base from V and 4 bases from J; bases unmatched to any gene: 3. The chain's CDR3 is CASSQVQGTTEAFF. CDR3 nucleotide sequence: TGCGCCAGCAGCCAAGTACAGGGGACCACTGAAGCTTTCTTT.

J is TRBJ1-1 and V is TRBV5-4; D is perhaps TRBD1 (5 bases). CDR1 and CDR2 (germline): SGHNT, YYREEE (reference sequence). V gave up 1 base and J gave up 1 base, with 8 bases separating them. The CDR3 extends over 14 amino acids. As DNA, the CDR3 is TGTGCCAGCAGCTTGAGAGGACAGAACACTGAAGCTTTCTTT. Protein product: CASSLRGQNTEAFF.

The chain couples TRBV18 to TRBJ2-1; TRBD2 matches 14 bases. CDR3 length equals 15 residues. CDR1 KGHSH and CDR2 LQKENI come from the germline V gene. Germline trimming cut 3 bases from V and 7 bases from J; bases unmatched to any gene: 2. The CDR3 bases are TGTGCCAGCTCACCGGGACTAGCGGGGGTTAATGAGCAGTTCTTC. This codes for CASSPGLAGVNEQFF.

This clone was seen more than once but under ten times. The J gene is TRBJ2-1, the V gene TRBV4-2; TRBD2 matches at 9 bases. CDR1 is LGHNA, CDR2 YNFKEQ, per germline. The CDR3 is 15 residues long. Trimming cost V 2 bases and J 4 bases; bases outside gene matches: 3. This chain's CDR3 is CASSQRLADYNEQFF. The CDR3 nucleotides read TGTGCCAGCAGCCAACGACTAGCGGATTACAATGAGCAGTTCTTC.

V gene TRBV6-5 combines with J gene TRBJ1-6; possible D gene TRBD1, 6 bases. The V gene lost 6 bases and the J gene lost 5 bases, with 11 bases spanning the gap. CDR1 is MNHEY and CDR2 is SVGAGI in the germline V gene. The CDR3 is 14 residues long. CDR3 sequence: CASRDSWDNSPLHF. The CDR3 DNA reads TGTGCCAGCAGGGACAGTTGGGATAATTCACCCCTCCACTTT.

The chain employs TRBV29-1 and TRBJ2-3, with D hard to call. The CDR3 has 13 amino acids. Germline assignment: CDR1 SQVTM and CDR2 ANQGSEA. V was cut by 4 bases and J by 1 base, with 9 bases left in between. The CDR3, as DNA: TGCAGCGTTGGTGACCGGGGCACAGATACGCAGTATTTT. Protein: CSVGDRGTDTQYF.

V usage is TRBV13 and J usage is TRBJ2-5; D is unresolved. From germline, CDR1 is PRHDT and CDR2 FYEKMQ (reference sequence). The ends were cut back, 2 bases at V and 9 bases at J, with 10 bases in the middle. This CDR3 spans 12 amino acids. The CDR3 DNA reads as TGTGCCAGCAGCTTAAAACTTGCGGCCCAGTACTTC. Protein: CASSLKLAAQYF.

The CDR3 region has the DNA TGTGCCAGCAGTTACAGCAACCCGGACAGCTATGGCTACACCTTC. Its translation is CASSYSNPDSYGYTF. The genes are TRBV6-5 and TRBJ1-2, with D possibly being TRBD1 (6 bases). The CDR3 runs to 15 residues. Per germline, CDR1 MNHEY and CDR2 SVGAGI. Trimming removed 2 bases at V and 4 bases at J, with 14 bases between.

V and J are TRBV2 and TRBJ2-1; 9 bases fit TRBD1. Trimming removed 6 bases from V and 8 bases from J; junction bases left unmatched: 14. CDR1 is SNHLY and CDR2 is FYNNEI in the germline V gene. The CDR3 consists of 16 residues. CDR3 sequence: CASSRAGQGNFHEQFF. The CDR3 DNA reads TGTGCCAGCAGCAGAGCGGGACAGGGAAATTTCCATGAGCAGTTCTTC.

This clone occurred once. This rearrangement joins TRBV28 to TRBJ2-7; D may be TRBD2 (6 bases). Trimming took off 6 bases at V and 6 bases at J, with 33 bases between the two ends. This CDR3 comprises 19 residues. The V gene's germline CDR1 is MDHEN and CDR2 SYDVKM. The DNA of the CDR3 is TGTGCCAGCAGCTACGACGCCTATAGTTTGAGGGTCGGGGGTACCGAGCAGTACTTC. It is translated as CASSYDAYSLRVGGTEQYF.

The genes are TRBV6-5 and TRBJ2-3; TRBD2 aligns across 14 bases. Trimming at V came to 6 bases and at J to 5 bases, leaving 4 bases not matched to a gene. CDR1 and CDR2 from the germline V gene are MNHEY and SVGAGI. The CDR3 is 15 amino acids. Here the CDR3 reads CASSATSGGGDTQYF. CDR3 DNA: TGTGCCAGCAGCGCGACTAGCGGGGGGGGAGATACGCAGTATTTT.

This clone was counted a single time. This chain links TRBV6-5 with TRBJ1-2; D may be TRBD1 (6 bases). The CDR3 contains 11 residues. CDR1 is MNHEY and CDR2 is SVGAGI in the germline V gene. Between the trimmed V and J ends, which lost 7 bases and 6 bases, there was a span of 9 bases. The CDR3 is CASNRDHGYTF. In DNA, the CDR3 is TGTGCCAGCAACAGGGACCATGGCTACACCTTC.

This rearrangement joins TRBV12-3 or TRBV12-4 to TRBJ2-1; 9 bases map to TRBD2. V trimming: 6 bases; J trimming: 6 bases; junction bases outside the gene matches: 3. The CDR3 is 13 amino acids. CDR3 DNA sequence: TGTGCCAGCAGGGGGACTAGCTCCAATGAGCAGTTCTTC. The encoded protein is CASRGTSSNEQFF.

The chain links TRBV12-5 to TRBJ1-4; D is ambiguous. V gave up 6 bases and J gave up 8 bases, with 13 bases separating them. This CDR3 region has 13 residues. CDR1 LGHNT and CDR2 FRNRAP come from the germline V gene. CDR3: CASGEGGREKLFF. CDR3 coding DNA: TGTGCTAGTGGAGAAGGAGGGAGGGAAAAACTGTTTTTT.

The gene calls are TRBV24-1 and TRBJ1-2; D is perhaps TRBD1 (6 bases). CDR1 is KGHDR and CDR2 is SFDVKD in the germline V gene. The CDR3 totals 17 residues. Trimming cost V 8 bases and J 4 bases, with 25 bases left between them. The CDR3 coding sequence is TGTGCCACCAATGAGGACAGCCTACCCAACTCTTTCTATGGCTACACCTTC. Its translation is CATNEDSLPNSFYGYTF.

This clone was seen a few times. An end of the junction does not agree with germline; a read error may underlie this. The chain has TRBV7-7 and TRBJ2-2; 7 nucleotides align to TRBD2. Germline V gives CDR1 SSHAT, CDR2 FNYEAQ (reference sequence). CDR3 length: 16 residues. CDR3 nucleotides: TGTGCTAGCAGCTTAGCGAGTGGTAGCGGGACCGGGGAGCTGTTTTTT. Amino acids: CASSLASGSGTGELFF.

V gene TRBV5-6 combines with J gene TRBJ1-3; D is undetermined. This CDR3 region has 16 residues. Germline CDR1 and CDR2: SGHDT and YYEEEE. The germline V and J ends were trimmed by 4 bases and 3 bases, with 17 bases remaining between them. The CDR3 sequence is CASSPAVSFGGNTIYF. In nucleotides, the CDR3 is TGTGCCAGCAGCCCTGCGGTCAGTTTTGGTGGAAACACCATATATTTT.

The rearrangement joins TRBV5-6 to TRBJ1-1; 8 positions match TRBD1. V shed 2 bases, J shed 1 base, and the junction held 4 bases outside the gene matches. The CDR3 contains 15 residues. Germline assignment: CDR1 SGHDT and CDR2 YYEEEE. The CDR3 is CASSLPTGANTEAFF. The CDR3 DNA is TGTGCCAGCAGCTTACCGACAGGGGCGAACACTGAAGCTTTCTTT.

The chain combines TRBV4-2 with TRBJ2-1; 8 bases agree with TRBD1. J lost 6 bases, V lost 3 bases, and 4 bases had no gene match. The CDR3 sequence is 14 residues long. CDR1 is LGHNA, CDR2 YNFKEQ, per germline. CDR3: CASSQADRVNEQFF. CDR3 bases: TGTGCCAGCAGCCAGGCGGACAGGGTCAATGAGCAGTTCTTC.